These 27 T cell receptor beta chains share one sample of origin, sequenced in a study of shared clonotypes between healthy human individuals. The assay was immunoSEQ multiplex PCR, and TCRdb's table has in-frame clones only and misses some. The sample yields roughly 300,000 clones, around four fifths seen once. The sequenced sample consisted of memory CD4+ T cells sorted from blood. Sample subset: CD45RA-negative fraction. These receptors were taken from a man under 40 in good health.

DNA of the CDR3: TGTGCCAGCAGTCCGGTGGCGGGCGAGAACTCCTACGAGCAGTACTTC. Translation gives CASSPVAGENSYEQYF. This chain joins TRBV5-5 and TRBJ2-7; the D gene is possibly TRBD2 (5 bases). V was shortened by 5 bases and J by 0 bases, with 18 bases between the two germline ends. The CDR3 runs 16 residues. Germline assignment: CDR1 SGHKS and CDR2 YYEKEE (reference sequence).

The genes are TRBV6-5 and TRBJ2-1; 7 positions match TRBD2. The V segment lost 3 bases and the J segment 16 bases; nucleotides outside the gene matches: 9. The CDR3 contains 12 residues. From germline, CDR1 is MNHEY and CDR2 SVGAGI. The DNA of the CDR3 is TGTGCCAGCAGTTATGGAGGCGGGAGTTATTTCTTC. Residues: CASSYGGGSYFF.

The rearrangement links TRBV19 to TRBJ2-2, with D unresolved. This CDR3 has 16 residues. Trimming removed 9 bases from V and 5 bases from J, with 22 bases in between. Germline V CDR1 and CDR2: LNHDA, SQIVND (reference sequence). CDR3 protein: CASTPDGFKETGELFF. CDR3 sequence (DNA): TGTGCCAGCACGCCCGACGGGTTCAAGGAAACCGGGGAGCTGTTTTTT.

V gene TRBV5-1 combines with J gene TRBJ2-1; the match to TRBD2 covers 8 bases. Germline V CDR1 and CDR2: SGHRS, YFSETQ. CDR3 length: 15 amino acids. Trimming removed 4 bases from V and 8 bases from J; junction bases left unmatched: 11. The CDR3 DNA reads as TGCGCCAGCAGCCCCGGGGGGGGTGGACTGCATGAGCAGTTCTTC. This translates into CASSPGGGGLHEQFF.

The J gene is TRBJ2-7, the V gene TRBV18, with D unresolved. Trimming shortened V by 3 bases and J by 3 bases, and 12 bases separated the two germline ends. This CDR3 comprises 14 residues. From germline, CDR1 is KGHSH and CDR2 LQKENI. The CDR3 loop reads CASSPNPIHYEQYF. In DNA form, the CDR3 reads TGTGCCAGCTCACCGAATCCGATTCACTACGAGCAGTACTTC.

This chain connects TRBV5-4 to TRBJ2-7; D is perhaps TRBD1 (6 bases). From germline, CDR1 is SGHNT and CDR2 YYREEE (reference sequence). V lost 4 bases and J lost 0, with 20 bases in between. The CDR3 totals 17 residues. The CDR3 here is CASSPRVQGTTSYEQYF. The CDR3 DNA reads as TGTGCCAGCAGCCCCAGGGTACAGGGAACCACCTCCTACGAGCAGTACTTC.

This clone has just a few counts. The gene calls are TRBV6-1 and TRBJ1-5; TRBD1 aligns across 7 bases. The CDR3 has 15 residues. Trimming removed 6 bases from V and 9 bases from J; junction bases left unmatched: 14. Germline assignment: CDR1 MNHNS and CDR2 SASEGT. In DNA, the CDR3 is TGTGCCAGCAGCAACTGGGACAGTCCGAACGGGCCCCAGCATTTT. Translation: CASSNWDSPNGPQHF.

The gene calls are TRBV27 and TRBJ2-7; D is uncertain. CDR1 is MNHEY and CDR2 is SMNVEV in the germline V gene (reference sequence). Between the trimmed V and J ends, which lost 6 bases and 9 bases, there was a span of 12 bases. The CDR3 contains 11 residues. The CDR3 protein is CASRRARRQYF. CDR3 nucleotide sequence: TGTGCCAGCAGACGGGCCAGAAGGCAGTACTTC.

The CDR3 region has the DNA TGTGCCAGCAGTGAGTCCTTGGCGGCCCAGTACTTC. Translated: CASSESLAAQYF. The chain links TRBV2 to TRBJ2-5; no firm D call. Per the germline V gene, CDR1 is SNHLY and CDR2 is FYNNEI. The CDR3 is 12 residues long. Trimming removed 3 bases at V and 9 bases at J, with 11 bases between. The entire variable domain, with the rest obtained from reference TRBV2 and TRBJ2-5, is as follows: EPEVTQTPSHQVTQMGQEVILRCVPISNHLYFYWYRQILGQKVEFLVSFYNNEISEKSEIFDDQFSVERPDGSNFTLKIRSTKLEDSAMYFCASSESLAAQYFGPGTRLLVL.

The chain carries TRBV19 and TRBJ2-7, with a possible D match to TRBD2 (6 bases). The CDR3 length is 16 residues. Trimming removed 2 bases at V and 0 bases at J, with 14 bases between. Germline V lookup: CDR1 LNHDA, CDR2 SQIVND (reference sequence). CDR3 loop: CASSISADGSSYEQYF. CDR3 nucleotide sequence: TGTGCCAGTAGTATATCGGCGGACGGGAGCTCCTACGAGCAGTACTTC.

CDR3 residues: CASSENGSNEQFF. CDR3 nucleotides: TGTGCCAGCAGTGAGAACGGGTCCAATGAGCAGTTCTTC. The chain is built from TRBV2 and TRBJ2-1; no reliable D call. Germline-derived CDR1 and CDR2 are SNHLY and FYNNEI. This CDR3 comprises 13 residues. The V gene lost 3 bases and the J gene lost 6 bases, with 9 bases spanning the gap.

This sequence joins TRBV5-1 and TRBJ2-7; 10 bases map to TRBD1. From germline, CDR1 is SGHRS and CDR2 YFSETQ. With 4 bases clipped from V and 4 bases from J, the junction kept 8 bases outside the gene matches. The CDR3 has 15 residues. CDR3 nucleotide sequence: TGCGCCAGCAGCACACTGACAGGGGGCGATTACGAGCAGTACTTC. This encodes CASSTLTGGDYEQYF.

The chain recombines TRBV28 with TRBJ1-2; the match to TRBD1 covers 7 bases. The length of the CDR3 is 16 residues. In germline, CDR1 is MDHEN, CDR2 SYDVKM. The ends lost 5 bases at V and 4 bases at J; junction bases unmatched: 13. For the CDR3, the DNA is TGTGCCAGCAGTCCCCATGCGGGGACAGTCGGCTATGGCTACACCTTC. This codes for CASSPHAGTVGYGYTF.

Note on this clone: This specimen includes other DNA sequences encoding the same CDR3. The chain recombines TRBV9 with TRBJ1-3; D unresolved. Germline CDR1 reads SGDLS; CDR2 reads YYNGEE. This CDR3 contains 11 residues. Trimming took off 2 bases at V and 4 bases at J, with 1 base between the two ends. CDR3 sequence: CASSVGNTIYF. As DNA, the CDR3 is TGTGCCAGCAGCGTGGGAAACACCATATATTTT.

This chain connects TRBV7-9 to TRBJ1-2; 7 positions match TRBD1. The CDR3 covers 16 residues. The germline V gene encodes CDR1 SEHNR and CDR2 FQNEAQ (reference sequence). The junction had 11 bases not matched to a gene; V was cut back by 1 base and J by 6 bases. The CDR3 here is CASSLVVQGDKDGYTF. CDR3 nucleotide sequence: TGTGCCAGCAGCTTAGTAGTTCAGGGGGACAAGGATGGCTACACCTTC.

V and J are TRBV6-1 and TRBJ1-2, with D possibly matching TRBD1 (5 bases). V was clipped by 4 bases and J by 6 bases, with 12 bases between them. Looked up from germline, CDR1 is MNHNS and CDR2 is SASEGT. CDR3 length: 13 residues. The CDR3 is CASSVGRDDGYTF. The CDR3 DNA reads as TGTGCCAGCAGTGTGGGCAGGGACGATGGCTACACCTTC.

The chain is built from TRBV7-6 and TRBJ2-7, with D perhaps matching TRBD1 (5 bases). The CDR3 has 13 amino acids. V gave up 5 bases and J gave up 7 bases, with 15 bases separating them. CDR1 is SGHVS, CDR2 FNYEAQ, per germline. The DNA of the CDR3 is TGTGCCAGCAGCCCGCGACAGACGGGTGAGCAGTACTTC. Its protein is CASSPRQTGEQYF.

The chain couples TRBV7-9 to TRBJ2-5; 8 bases line up with TRBD2. Trimming at V came to 5 bases and at J to 1 base, leaving 6 bases not matched to a gene. Germline CDR1 is SEHNR and CDR2 is FQNEAQ (reference sequence). This CDR3 is 15 amino acids long. The CDR3 bases are TGTGCCAGCAGCCTCCGGACTAGCCTCCAAGAGACCCAGTACTTC. Translation gives CASSLRTSLQETQYF.

This chain uses TRBV5-1 with TRBJ2-1; tentative D call: TRBD2 (6 bases). Germline CDR1 reads SGHRS; CDR2 reads YFSETQ. The V end was cut by 4 bases, the J end by 0 bases, with 11 bases between. The CDR3 contains 15 residues. CDR3 in DNA: TGCGCCAGCAGCGTTGGCGGGGTCTCCTACAATGAGCAGTTCTTC. This codes for CASSVGGVSYNEQFF.

This chain uses TRBV25-1 with TRBJ2-1, with a tentative D call TRBD2 (5 bases). V gave up 4 bases and J gave up 9 bases, with 16 bases separating them. The germline V gene encodes CDR1 MGHDK and CDR2 SYGVNS. This CDR3 is built from 14 residues. CDR3 bases: TGTGCCAGCAGTGGAGGGAAGGAGGCAAGTGAGCAGTTCTTC. The encoded protein is CASSGGKEASEQFF.

Here the CDR3 reads CASSILSAGYNEQFF. In nucleotides, the CDR3 is TGTGCCAGTAGTATATTGTCGGCTGGATACAATGAGCAGTTCTTC. V and J are TRBV19 and TRBJ2-1, with D unclear. CDR1 and CDR2 from the germline V gene are LNHDA and SQIVND (reference sequence). The V end was cut by 2 bases, the J end by 4 bases, with 12 bases between. The CDR3 totals 15 residues.

This clone showed up just once. CDR3 loop: CASSQEWGQGASDTQYF. For the CDR3, the DNA is TGCGCCAGCAGCCAAGAATGGGGACAGGGGGCGTCAGATACGCAGTATTTT. The genes are TRBV4-3 and TRBJ2-3, with TRBD1 matching 12 bases. This CDR3 comprises 17 residues. The V gene end was trimmed by 0 bases and the J gene end by 4 bases; junction bases not matched to a gene: 5. Germline V gene data show CDR1 as LGHNA and CDR2 as YSLEER.

The chain carries TRBV19 and TRBJ1-5; D is perhaps TRBD1 (5 bases). This CDR3 is built from 16 residues. The germline CDR1 and CDR2 sequences are LNHDA and SQIVND (reference sequence). V was cut by 3 bases and J by 3 bases, with 15 bases left in between. CDR3 sequence reads: CASSIHNGGINQPQHF. The DNA of the CDR3 is TGTGCCAGTAGTATCCACAACGGGGGGATCAATCAGCCCCAGCATTTT.

This sequence joins TRBV6-5 and TRBJ1-1; weak D call: TRBD1 (5 bases). The CDR3 is made up of 12 amino acids. The germline V gene has CDR1 MNHEY and CDR2 SVGAGI. V was shortened by 5 bases and J by 7 bases, with 11 bases between the two germline ends. Here the CDR3 DNA reads TGTGCCAGCAGTACAGGACAAAATGAAGCTTTCTTT. Translation: CASSTGQNEAFF.

V and J are TRBV7-2 and TRBJ2-2; D is uncertain. This CDR3 region has 15 residues. V lost 0 bases and J 3 bases, leaving 8 bases between the germline ends. From germline, CDR1 is SGHTA and CDR2 FQGNSA. DNA for the CDR3: TGTGCCAGCAGCTTAGCCGCCAGCTACACCGGGGAGCTGTTTTTT. Its protein product is CASSLAASYTGELFF.

The chain joins TRBV27 to TRBJ2-1, with a weak D call TRBD1 (5 bases). From germline, CDR1 is MNHEY and CDR2 SMNVEV (reference sequence). Trimming took off 4 bases at V and 2 bases at J, with 9 bases between the two ends. The CDR3 runs to 14 residues. As DNA, the CDR3 is TGTGCCAGCAGTTACCAGGGAACCTACAATGAGCAGTTCTTC. It specifies CASSYQGTYNEQFF.

This clone was picked up many times. The chain recombines TRBV4-3 with TRBJ2-3; the match to TRBD2 covers 7 bases. Germline V CDR1 and CDR2: LGHNA, YSLEER. Trimming took 1 base from V and 4 from J; bases not matched to a gene: 14. The CDR3 length is 18 residues. The CDR3 coding sequence is TGCGCCAGCAGCCAAGCAACCCGAGGGGCGGGAGAAGCAGATACGCAGTATTTT. Protein: CASSQATRGAGEADTQYF.